This TCR beta chain originates from a study of CD8+CD57+ T cells in acquired aplastic anemia. Study-wide context: Sorted CD4+ plus CD8+ cells gave DNA averaging about 3.2 ug. Study conclusions and caveats: Around 29 CD8+ CDR3 sequences were shared between patients and controls.

The sample holds one count of this clonotype. Its antigen is unknown. Patients picked for sequencing had shown CD8+CD57+ cell expansion detected by flow cytometry. Patients had received no therapy at the time of blood sampling. The ends were cut back, 3 bases at V and 6 bases at J, with 6 bases in the middle. The CDR3 runs 11 residues. Germline V gene sequence: CDR1 DFQATT, CDR2 SNEGSKA (reference sequence). Profiles of TCR beta VDJ and CDR3 were generated from a genomic DNA template. TCRdb used MiXCR to reprocess the reads, holding one entry per CDR3 protein. The repertoire holds a few hundred thousand distinct CDR3 sequences, with roughly 61% as singletons.

Sequencing input: sorted CD4+, CD8+, or CD8+CD57+ T cells (not recorded which) from PBMCs. The receptor was isolated from a human donor with aplastic anemia. J is TRBJ1-5 and V is TRBV20-1, with D uncertain. In DNA form, the CDR3 reads TGCAGTGCTAGTATGGGTCAGCCCCAGCATTTT. This sequence encodes CSASMGQPQHF.